The sequence of this TCR beta chain was determined in a study of blood T cell repertoires in COVID-19. The CDR3 loop spans 14 amino acids. V lost 8 bases, J lost 7 bases, and 18 bases lay in between. Germline-derived CDR1 and CDR2 are MNHEY and SVGAGI. The protocol was immunoSEQ multiplex PCR, while the TCRdb copy is restricted to in-frame clones and leaves out a portion. The data show about 370,000 clones, with 70% to 90% seen just once and about 3% held by the top ten. The rearrangement uses TRBV6-5 and TRBJ2-1; D is perhaps TRBD2 (5 bases). Sequenced material: peripheral blood. The clonotype originates from a woman aged 30 to 39 with COVID-19, enrolled during active disease. The DNA of the CDR3 is TGTGCCAGCTACGGGGTCCCAAATTCTAATGAGCAGTTCTTC. Residues: CASYGVPNSNEQFF.